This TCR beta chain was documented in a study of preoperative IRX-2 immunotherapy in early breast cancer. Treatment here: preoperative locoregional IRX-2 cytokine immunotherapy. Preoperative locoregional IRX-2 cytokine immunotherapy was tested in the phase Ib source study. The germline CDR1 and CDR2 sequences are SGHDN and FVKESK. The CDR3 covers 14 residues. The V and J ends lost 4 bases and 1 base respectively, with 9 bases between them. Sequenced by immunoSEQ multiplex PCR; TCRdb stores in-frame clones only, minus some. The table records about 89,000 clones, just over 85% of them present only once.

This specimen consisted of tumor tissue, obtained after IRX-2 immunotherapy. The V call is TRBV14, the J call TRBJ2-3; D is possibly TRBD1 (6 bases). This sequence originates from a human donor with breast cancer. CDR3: CASSRAGGTDTQYF. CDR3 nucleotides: TGTGCCAGCAGCCGAGCAGGGGGCACAGATACGCAGTATTTT.